This T cell receptor beta chain was retrieved from a study of neurological immune-mediated disorders. Findings of the study overall: Phylogenetic analysis grouped 18 of 34 multiple sclerosis patients' repertoires together, suggesting a possible repertoire signature. HTLV-1-associated myelopathy led in TCR clonal expansion, while multiple sclerosis ranked lowest, below healthy controls. Subjects shared no identical expanded-clone CDR3 amino acid sequences, suggesting private TCR-beta repertoires in all groups.

Unsorted libraries were prepared from 2 million PBMCs that had been stored at -80 C. In its sample, this clonotype was seen many times. As yet, its antigen is unknown. The CDR3 has 16 residues. Germline V lookup: CDR1 SGHDN, CDR2 FVKESK. Trimming stripped 0 bases from V and 4 bases from J, with 12 bases between. TCRdb analysed the 5' RACE reads with MiXCR anew, one entry per CDR3 protein. The sample consists of about 120,000 distinct CDR3 sequences, roughly 3.2% of them appearing once. Sequenced: PBMCs. V is TRBV14 and J is TRBJ2-2; D gene ambiguous. This receptor was identified in a woman aged 30 to 39 with multiple sclerosis. CDR3 coding DNA: TGTGCCAGCAGCCAAGATCACCCCAGAATCACCGGGGAGCTGTTTTTT. As protein: CASSQDHPRITGELFF.